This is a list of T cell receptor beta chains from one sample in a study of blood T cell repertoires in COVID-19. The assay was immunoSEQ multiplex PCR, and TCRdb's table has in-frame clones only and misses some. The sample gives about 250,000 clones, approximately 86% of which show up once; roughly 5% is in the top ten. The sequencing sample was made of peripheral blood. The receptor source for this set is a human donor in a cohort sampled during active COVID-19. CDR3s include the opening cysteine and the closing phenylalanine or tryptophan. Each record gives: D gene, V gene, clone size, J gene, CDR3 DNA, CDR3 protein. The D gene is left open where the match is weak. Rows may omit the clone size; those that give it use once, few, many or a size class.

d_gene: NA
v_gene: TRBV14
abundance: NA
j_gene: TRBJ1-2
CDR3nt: TGTGCCAGCAGCCGGGGGGACTTTTATGGCTACACCTTC
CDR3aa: CASSRGDFYGYTF

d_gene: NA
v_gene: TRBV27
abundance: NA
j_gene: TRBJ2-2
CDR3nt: TGTGCCAGCAGTACCCGACCGGGCGGGTGGGAGCTGTTTTTT
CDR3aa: CASSTRPGGWELFF

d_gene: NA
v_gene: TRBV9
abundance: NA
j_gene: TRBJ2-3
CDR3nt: TGTGCCAGCAGCGGGAGTTGGAAGGGCACAGATACGCAGTATTTT
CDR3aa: CASSGSWKGTDTQYF

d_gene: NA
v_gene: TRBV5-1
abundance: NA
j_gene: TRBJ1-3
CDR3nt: TGCGCCAGCAGCTTGGGTGGGCCCGGGGGGCTTATCGACCCCACTGGAAACACCATATATTTT
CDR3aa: CASSLGGPGGLIDPTGNTIYF

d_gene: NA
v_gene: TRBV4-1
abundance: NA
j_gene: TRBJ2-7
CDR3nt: TGCGCCAGCAGCCAAGGGGACACGCATTTCTACGAGCAGTACTTC
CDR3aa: CASSQGDTHFYEQYF

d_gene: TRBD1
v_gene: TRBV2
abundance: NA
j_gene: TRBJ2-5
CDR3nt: TGTGCCAGCGGGACAGGGGATATGGAGACCCAGTACTTC
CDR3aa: CASGTGDMETQYF

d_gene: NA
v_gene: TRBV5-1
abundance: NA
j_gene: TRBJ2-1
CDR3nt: TGCGCCAGCAGCCCACAAACTAGTAGCAATGAGCAGTTCTTC
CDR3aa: CASSPQTSSNEQFF

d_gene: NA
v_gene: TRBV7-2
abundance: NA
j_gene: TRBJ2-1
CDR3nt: TGTGCCAGCAGCTTATGGGGGGAGGATGCCAATGAGCAGTTCTTC
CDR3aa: CASSLWGEDANEQFF

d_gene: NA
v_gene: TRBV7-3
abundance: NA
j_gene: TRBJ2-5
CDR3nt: TGTGCCAGCAGCATGACAGGGACTCAAGAGACCCAGTACTTC
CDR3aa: CASSMTGTQETQYF

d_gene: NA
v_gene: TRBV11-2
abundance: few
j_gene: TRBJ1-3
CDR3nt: TGTGCCAGCAGCTTAGGACAGTCTCGAAACACCATATATTTT
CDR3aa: CASSLGQSRNTIYF

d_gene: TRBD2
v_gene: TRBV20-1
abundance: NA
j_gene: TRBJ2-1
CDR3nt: TGCAGTGCGAGTAGGGCTAGCGGGGGGTACAATGAGCAGTTCTTC
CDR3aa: CSASRASGGYNEQFF

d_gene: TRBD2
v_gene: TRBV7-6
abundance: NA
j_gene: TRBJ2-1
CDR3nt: TGTGCCAGCAGCCCGTACGACGCTGTTCGGACGGGAGGAAACAATGAGCAGTTCTTC
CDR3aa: CASSPYDAVRTGGNNEQFF

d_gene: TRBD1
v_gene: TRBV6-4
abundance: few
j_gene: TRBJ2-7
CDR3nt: TGTGCCAGCAGTGAATTCGGGGGGACAGGGGGATTCGAGCAGTACTTC
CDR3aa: CASSEFGGTGGFEQYF

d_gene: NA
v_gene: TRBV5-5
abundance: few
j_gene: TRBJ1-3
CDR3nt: TGTGCCAGCAGCCTAGACCTAGGCTCAGGAAACACCATATATTTT
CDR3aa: CASSLDLGSGNTIYF

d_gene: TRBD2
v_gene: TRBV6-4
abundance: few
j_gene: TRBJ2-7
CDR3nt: TGTGCCAGCAGTGTAGCGGGGGGCTACGAGCAGTACTTC
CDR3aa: CASSVAGGYEQYF

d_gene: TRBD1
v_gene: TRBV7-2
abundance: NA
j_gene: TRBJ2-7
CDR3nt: TGTGCCAGCAGCCCCAGACAGGGGGCGGGGGAGCAGTACTTC
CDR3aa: CASSPRQGAGEQYF

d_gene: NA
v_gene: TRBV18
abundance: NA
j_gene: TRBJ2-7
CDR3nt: TGTGCCAGCTCACCACCTTCGGGGTCCTACGAGCAGTACTTC
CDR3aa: CASSPPSGSYEQYF

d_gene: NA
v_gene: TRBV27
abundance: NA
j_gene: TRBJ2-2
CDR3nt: TGTGCCAGCAGTTTTGGCAGAACCGGGGAGCTGTTTTTT
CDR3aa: CASSFGRTGELFF

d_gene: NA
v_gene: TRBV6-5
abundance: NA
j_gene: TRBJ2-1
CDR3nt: TGTGCCTCCCAACGACACGATAATGAGCAGTTCTTC
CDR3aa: CASQRHDNEQFF

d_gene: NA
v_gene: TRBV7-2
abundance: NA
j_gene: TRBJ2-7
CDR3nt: TGTGCCAGCAGCCTCCGCGGGGCTAGCTCCTACGAGCAGTACTTC
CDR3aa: CASSLRGASSYEQYF

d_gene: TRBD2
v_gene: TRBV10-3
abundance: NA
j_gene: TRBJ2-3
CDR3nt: TGTGCCATCAGTGAGACTAGCGGGAGTGTTTCGCGGAGCACAGATACGCAGTATTTT
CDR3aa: CAISETSGSVSRSTDTQYF

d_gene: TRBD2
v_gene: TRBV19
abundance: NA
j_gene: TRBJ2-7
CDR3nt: TGTGCCAGTAGTATACGAGGCACCTGGACTAGCGGGAGCGAGCAGTACTTC
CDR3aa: CASSIRGTWTSGSEQYF

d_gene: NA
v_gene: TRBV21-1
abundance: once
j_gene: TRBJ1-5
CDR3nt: TGTGCCAGCAGCAAGGGACAGGCTGGCAATCAGCCCCAGCATTTT
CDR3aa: CASSKGQAGNQPQHF

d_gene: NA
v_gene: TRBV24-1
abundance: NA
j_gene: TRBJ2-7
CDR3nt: TGTGCCACCAGTGATAGGGCGGAGGGCTGGGCCCAGCATATTCCCTACGAGCAGTACTTC
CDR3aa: CATSDRAEGWAQHIPYEQYF

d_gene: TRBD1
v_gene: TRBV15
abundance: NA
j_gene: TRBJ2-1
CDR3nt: TGTGCCACCAGCAGAGAATTGGGACAGGGACAGAATGAGCAGTTCTTC
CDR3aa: CATSRELGQGQNEQFF

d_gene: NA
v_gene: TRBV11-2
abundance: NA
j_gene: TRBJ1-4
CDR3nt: TGTGCCAGCAGCTTAGACGGAAGGAGAAAACTGTTTTTT
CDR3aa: CASSLDGRRKLFF

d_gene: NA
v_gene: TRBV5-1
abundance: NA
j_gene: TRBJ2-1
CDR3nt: TGCGCCAGCAGCTTGGCGGGGGAGCAGTTCTTC
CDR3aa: CASSLAGEQFF

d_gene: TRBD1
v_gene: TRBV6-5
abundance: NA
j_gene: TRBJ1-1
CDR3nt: TGTGCCAGCAGGGAGGGGGCTAGGGACACTGAAGCTTTCTTT
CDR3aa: CASREGARDTEAFF

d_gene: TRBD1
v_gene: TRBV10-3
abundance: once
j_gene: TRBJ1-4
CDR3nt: TGTGCCACCCAGCCCGGGACAGGGTTCGAAAAACTGTTTTTT
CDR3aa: CATQPGTGFEKLFF

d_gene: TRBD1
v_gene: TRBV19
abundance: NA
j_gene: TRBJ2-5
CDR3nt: TGTGCCAGTAGTATAGGAGGGACAGTCCAAGAGACCCAGTACTTC
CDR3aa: CASSIGGTVQETQYF

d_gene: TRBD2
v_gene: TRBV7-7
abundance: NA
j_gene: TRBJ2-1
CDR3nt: TGTGCTAGCAGTCGTAGCGGGAGTAACCACAATGAGCAGTTCTTC
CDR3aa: CASSRSGSNHNEQFF